These 7 T cell receptor beta chains were sequenced from one sample in a study of T-cell reconstitution after alpha-beta-depleted transplantation in children. The authors prepared the TCRbeta library with unique molecular identifiers. Via MiXCR, TCRdb re-called the PCR reads, giving one row per CDR3 protein. The table lists about 110,000 distinct CDR3 sequences, about 9.3% of them singletons, with around 8.2% in the top ten. The sequenced sample was PBMCs from the stem cell graft donor, obtained from the stem cell graft. These receptors were obtained from a human donor who donated a stem cell graft to a child with acute lymphoblastic leukemia.

This clonotype was seen many times. One end of the junction is discordant with germline, which a read error may explain. The chain joins TRBV6-5 to TRBJ2-1; 10 bases map to TRBD1. The CDR3 is 11 amino acids. The germline gives CDR1 MNHEY, CDR2 SVGAGI. The CDR3 nucleotides read TGTGCCAGCAGTCCGGGACAGGGGATCAGCTTC. It encodes CASSPGQGISF.

The CDR3 nucleotides read TGTGCCAGCAGCTTGGTACAGGGATCGGGAACTGAAGCTTTCTTT. The encoded protein is CASSLVQGSGTEAFF. The chain recombines TRBV5-6 with TRBJ1-1; D is perhaps TRBD1 (6 bases). Trimming shortened V by 0 bases and J by 5 bases, and 14 bases separated the two germline ends. Germline CDR1 reads SGHDT; CDR2 reads YYEEEE. This CDR3 is built from 15 residues.

There are many counts of this clonotype. The V call is TRBV18, the J call TRBJ2-5; 7 nucleotides line up with TRBD1. The CDR3 is made up of 15 amino acids. The J segment lost 9 bases and the V segment lost 3 bases, leaving 13 bases of the junction unmatched. The germline V gene encodes CDR1 KGHSH and CDR2 LQKENI. The CDR3 reads CASSPETGQVEAQYF. CDR3 coding DNA: TGTGCCAGCTCACCCGAAACTGGACAGGTAGAAGCCCAGTACTTC.

In this sample, this clonotype turned up many times. The chain joins TRBV29-1 to TRBJ2-7, with D maybe TRBD1 (6 bases). With 6 bases removed from V and 7 bases from J, the gap between germline ends came to 16 bases. Germline CDR1 SQVTM, CDR2 ANQGSEA. This CDR3 contains 12 residues. CDR3 loop: CSVAYRDLEQYF. The DNA of the CDR3 is TGCAGCGTGGCCTACAGGGACCTGGAGCAGTACTTC.

This clonotype was seen many times. This chain uses TRBV4-1 with TRBJ2-2; TRBD1 agrees at 12 bases. The CDR3 spans 16 residues. Germline-derived CDR1 and CDR2 are MGHRA and YSYEKL. The V and J ends lost 1 base and 7 bases, in that order; junction bases with no gene match: 4. CDR3 protein: CASSQGDRGLSGELFF. DNA of the CDR3: TGCGCCAGCAGCCAAGGGGACAGGGGGCTCAGCGGGGAGCTGTTTTTT.

This clonotype was counted ten times or more. J is TRBJ2-3 and V is TRBV6-5; 13 bases are a match to TRBD2. CDR1 is MNHEY and CDR2 is SVGAGI in the germline V gene. V shed 6 bases and J 5 bases; nucleotides not matched to a gene: 5. The CDR3 loop spans 15 amino acids. The CDR3 reads CASRLTSGRIDTQYF. CDR3 sequence (DNA): TGTGCCAGCAGGTTGACTAGCGGGAGGATAGATACGCAGTATTTT.

This clonotype was counted at least ten times. V and J are TRBV5-1 and TRBJ1-1; no clear D. Germline V gene lookup returns CDR1 SGHRS and CDR2 YFSETQ. This CDR3 is built from 15 residues. Trimming removed 0 bases from V and 0 bases from J, with 9 bases in between. The CDR3 sequence is CASSLGQIMNTEAFF. The CDR3 nucleotides read TGCGCCAGCAGCTTGGGTCAGATTATGAACACTGAAGCTTTCTTT. Complete variable domain (other parts from reference TRBV5-1 and TRBJ1-1): KAGVTQTPRYLIKTRGQQVTLSCSPISGHRSVSWYQQTPGQGLQFLFEYFSETQRNKGNFPGRFSGRQFSNSRSEMNVSTLELGDSALYLCASSLGQIMNTEAFFGQGTRLTVV.